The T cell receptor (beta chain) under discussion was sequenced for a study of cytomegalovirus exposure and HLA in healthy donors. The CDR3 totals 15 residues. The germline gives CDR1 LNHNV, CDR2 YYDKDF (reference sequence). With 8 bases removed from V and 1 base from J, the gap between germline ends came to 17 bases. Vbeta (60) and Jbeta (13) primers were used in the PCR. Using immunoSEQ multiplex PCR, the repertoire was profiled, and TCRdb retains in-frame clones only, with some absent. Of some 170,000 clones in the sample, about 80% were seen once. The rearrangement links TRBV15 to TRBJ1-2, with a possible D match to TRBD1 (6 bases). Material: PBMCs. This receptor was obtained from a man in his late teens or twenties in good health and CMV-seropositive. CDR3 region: CATGGGRGFNYGYTF. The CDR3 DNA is TGTGCCACCGGTGGGGGCAGGGGATTTAACTATGGCTACACCTTC.